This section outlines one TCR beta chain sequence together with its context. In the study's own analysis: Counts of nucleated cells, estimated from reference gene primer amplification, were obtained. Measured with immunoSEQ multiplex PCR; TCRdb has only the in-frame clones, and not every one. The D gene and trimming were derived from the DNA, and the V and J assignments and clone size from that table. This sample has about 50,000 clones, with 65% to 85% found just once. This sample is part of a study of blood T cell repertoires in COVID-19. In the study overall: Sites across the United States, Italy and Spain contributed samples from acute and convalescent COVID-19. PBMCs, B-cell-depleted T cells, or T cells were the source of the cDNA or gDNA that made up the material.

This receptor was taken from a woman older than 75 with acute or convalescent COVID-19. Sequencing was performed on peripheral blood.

The DNA of the CDR3 is TGCCCCCCCAATGACCGGGGGGGCCGGGGGGAGACCCAGTACTTC. It yields the protein CPPNDRGGRGETQYF. The V gene is TRBV5-1, the J gene TRBJ2-5, with 8 positions matching TRBD2. The germline gives CDR1 SGHRS, CDR2 YFSETQ. This CDR3 is built from 15 residues.